The 12 T cell receptor beta chains presented below share a single source sample, sequenced in a study of CD8 T cells in ankylosing spondylitis. TCRdb independently ran MiXCR on the 5' RACE reads; one entry per CDR3 protein. Of 250,000 to 400,000 distinct CDR3 sequences listed, more than 9% were seen once; the top ten hold roughly a tenth. Input material: blood, either unsorted or a sorted T cell fraction (not recorded which). These receptors were taken from a female donor with ankylosing spondylitis or in good health (not recorded which).

This clonotype was seen only a few times. The chain's CDR3 is CASSEYGEQFF. CDR3 in DNA: TGTGCCAGCAGTGAATATGGTGAGCAGTTCTTC. The chain combines TRBV25-1 with TRBJ2-1; no clear D. The CDR3 is 11 residues long. CDR1 and CDR2 (germline): MGHDK, SYGVNS. The V end was cut by 0 bases, the J end by 9 bases, with 3 bases between.

In this sample, this clonotype turned up many times. The chain has TRBV6-5 and TRBJ2-4; D is perhaps TRBD2 (5 bases). Trimming removed 0 bases at V and 1 base at J, with 10 bases between. The length of the CDR3 is 16 residues. Germline V CDR1 and CDR2: MNHEY, SVGAGI. CDR3 residues: CASSYSTRGAKNIQYF. For the CDR3, the DNA is TGTGCCAGCAGTTACTCAACTAGAGGGGCCAAAAACATTCAGTACTTC.

This clonotype showed up many times. This rearrangement joins TRBV7-9 to TRBJ1-3; D may be TRBD1 (5 bases). The CDR3 spans 14 residues. The V end lost 5 bases, the J end lost 4 bases, and 12 bases lay between the germline ends. Germline V lookup: CDR1 SEHNR, CDR2 FQNEAQ (reference sequence). The CDR3 sequence is CASSQGTSGNTIYF. The CDR3 nucleotides are TGTGCCAGCAGCCAGGGTACATCCGGAAACACCATATATTTT. Using reference TRBV7-9 and TRBJ1-3 for the parts outside the CDR3, the full variable domain is DTGVSQNPRHKITKRGQNVTFRCDPISEHNRLYWYRQTLGQGPEFLTYFQNEAQLEKSRLLSDRFSAERPKGSFSTLEIQRTEQGDSAMYLCASSQGTSGNTIYFGEGSWLTVV.

This clonotype was counted ten times or more. The chain joins TRBV9 to TRBJ2-7, with 12 bases lining up with TRBD2. Germline V CDR1 and CDR2: SGDLS, YYNGEE. The CDR3 length is 16 residues. J gave up 5 bases and V 0 bases, and 6 bases lay outside the gene matches. The CDR3 here is CASSVELAGGLDEQYF. The DNA of the CDR3 is TGTGCCAGCAGCGTAGAACTAGCGGGAGGACTCGACGAGCAGTACTTC.

Ten or more counts support this clonotype. The rearrangement links TRBV9 to TRBJ1-1, with D unresolved. Deletions cut 0 bases from V and 0 bases from J, with 6 bases between. Germline assignment: CDR1 SGDLS and CDR2 YYNGEE. This CDR3 comprises 14 residues. The CDR3 DNA follows: TGTGCCAGCAGCGTAGGACCTATGAACACTGAAGCTTTCTTT. Translation gives CASSVGPMNTEAFF.

V gene TRBV11-2 combines with J gene TRBJ2-7; 9 bases agree with TRBD1. From germline, CDR1 is SGHAT and CDR2 FQNNGV. J lost 5 bases, V lost 1 base, and 3 bases had no gene match. This CDR3 comprises 14 residues. The CDR3 nucleotides read TGTGCCAGCAGCTTAGCGGGACAGGGAAACGAGCAGTACTTC. Translation gives CASSLAGQGNEQYF.

The V call is TRBV6-1, the J call TRBJ2-7; the D gene is possibly TRBD1 (6 bases). The CDR3 totals 15 residues. V was pared by 5 bases and J by 2 bases, with 16 bases between. Germline V gene data show CDR1 as MNHNS and CDR2 as SASEGT. Here the CDR3 reads CASSPTRKGAYEQYF. The CDR3 DNA reads TGTGCCAGCAGTCCCACCCGTAAGGGGGCCTACGAGCAGTACTTC.

This clonotype was detected a few times. The chain carries TRBV29-1 and TRBJ1-1, with TRBD1 as a possible D gene (5 bases). The CDR3 has 12 amino acids. The V gene's germline CDR1 is SQVTM and CDR2 ANQGSEA. Trimming shortened V by 6 bases and J by 5 bases, and 13 bases separated the two germline ends. The CDR3 sequence is CSVTGWGTEAFF. As DNA, the CDR3 is TGCAGCGTCACTGGCTGGGGGACTGAAGCTTTCTTT.

The chain recombines TRBV7-2 with TRBJ1-5; TRBD1 might be the D (5 bases). The V end was cut by 7 bases, the J end by 7 bases, with 14 bases between. The CDR3 is 13 residues long. Germline V gene sequence: CDR1 SGHTA, CDR2 FQGNSA. The CDR3 protein is CASTHAGEQPQHF. DNA for the CDR3: TGTGCCAGCACACATGCGGGGGAGCAGCCCCAGCATTTT.

This clonotype has just a few counts. V usage is TRBV14 and J usage is TRBJ1-4; tentative D call: TRBD1 (6 bases). Germline assignment: CDR1 SGHDN and CDR2 FVKESK. The V gene lost 7 bases and the J gene lost 5 bases, with 11 bases spanning the gap. The CDR3 has 13 residues. The chain's CDR3 is CASKGGPNEKLFF. The DNA of the CDR3 is TGTGCCAGCAAGGGGGGCCCAAATGAAAAACTGTTTTTT.

The chain recombines TRBV20-1 with TRBJ1-2; a weak D match, TRBD1 (5 bases). The V end was cut by 1 base, the J end by 7 bases, with 16 bases between. Per the germline V gene, CDR1 is DFQATT and CDR2 is SNEGSKA (reference sequence). There are 14 residues in the CDR3. This chain's CDR3 is CSARVPGPLGGYTF. Written as DNA, the CDR3 is TGCAGTGCTAGAGTACCAGGGCCCTTGGGTGGCTACACCTTC.

There are a few counts of this clonotype. This sequence joins TRBV18 and TRBJ2-4; 8 bases match TRBD2. The CDR3 has 16 residues. Trimming removed 1 base from V and 3 bases from J; junction bases left unmatched: 5. Germline V gene data show CDR1 as KGHSH and CDR2 as LQKENI. Written as DNA, the CDR3 is TGTGCCAGCTCACCACAAGCGGGAGATGGCAAAAACATTCAGTACTTC. This encodes CASSPQAGDGKNIQYF.